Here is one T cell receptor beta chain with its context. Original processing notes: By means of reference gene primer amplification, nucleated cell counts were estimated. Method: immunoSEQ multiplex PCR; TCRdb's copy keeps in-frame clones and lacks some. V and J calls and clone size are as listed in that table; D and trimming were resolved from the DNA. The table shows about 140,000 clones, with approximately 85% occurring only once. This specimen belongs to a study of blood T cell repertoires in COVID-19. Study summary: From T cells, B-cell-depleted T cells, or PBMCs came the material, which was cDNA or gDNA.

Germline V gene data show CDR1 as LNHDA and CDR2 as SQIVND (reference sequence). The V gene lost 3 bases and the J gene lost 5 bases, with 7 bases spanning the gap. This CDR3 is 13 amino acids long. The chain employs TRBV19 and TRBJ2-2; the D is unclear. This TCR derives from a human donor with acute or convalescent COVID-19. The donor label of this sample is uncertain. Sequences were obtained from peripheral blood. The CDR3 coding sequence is TGTGCCAGTAGTATTTGGCAGACCGGGGAGCTGTTTTTT. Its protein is CASSIWQTGELFF.